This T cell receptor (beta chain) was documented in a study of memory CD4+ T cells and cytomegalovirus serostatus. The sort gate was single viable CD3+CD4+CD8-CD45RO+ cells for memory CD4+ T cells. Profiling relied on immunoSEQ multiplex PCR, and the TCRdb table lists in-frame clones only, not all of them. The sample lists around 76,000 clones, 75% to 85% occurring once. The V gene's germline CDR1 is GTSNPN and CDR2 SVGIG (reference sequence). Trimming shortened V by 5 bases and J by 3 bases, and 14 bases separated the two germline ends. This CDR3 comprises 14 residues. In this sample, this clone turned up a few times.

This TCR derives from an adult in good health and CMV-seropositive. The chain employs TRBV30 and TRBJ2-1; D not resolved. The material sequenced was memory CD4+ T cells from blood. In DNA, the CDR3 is TGTGCCTGGGCAGAGAATGGGGTCTACAATGAGCAGTTCTTC. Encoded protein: CAWAENGVYNEQFF. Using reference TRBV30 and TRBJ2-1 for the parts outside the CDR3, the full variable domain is SQTIHQWPATLVQPVGSPLSLECTVEGTSNPNLYWYRQAAGRGLQLLFYSVGIGQISSEVPQNLSASRPQDRQFILSSKKLLLSDSGFYLCAWAENGVYNEQFFGPGTRLTVL.